A selection of T cell receptor beta chains follows, all from one sample in a study of T cells expressing NK-cell markers. Reprocessing the 5' RACE reads, TCRdb reports a single entry for every CDR3 protein and omits DNA. This sample's clone table lists over 250,000 distinct CDR3 sequences. The specimen was blood T cells: a sorted CD56 or NKG2C T cell subset, CD4+ or CD8+ T cells, or bulk PBMC T cells (not recorded which). The receptors shown here come from a woman aged 18-70 years in good health. CDR3s include the opening cysteine and the closing phenylalanine or tryptophan.

v_gene: TRBV7-7; j_gene: TRBJ2-2; CDR3aa: CASSPNRANTGELFF
v_gene: TRBV20-1; j_gene: TRBJ2-7; CDR3aa: CSAKTTYSPYEQYF
v_gene: TRBV18; j_gene: TRBJ2-6; CDR3aa: CASFLTGPSGANVLTF
v_gene: TRBV12-3/TRBV12-4; j_gene: TRBJ2-3; CDR3aa: CASRNRGGTDTQYF
v_gene: TRBV7-3; j_gene: TRBJ2-3; CDR3aa: CASSFSRGRIDTQYF
v_gene: TRBV25-1; j_gene: TRBJ2-7; CDR3aa: CAGQGPSSYEQYF
v_gene: TRBV5-1; j_gene: TRBJ2-3; CDR3aa: CASSPRTSGITDTQYF
v_gene: TRBV12-3/TRBV12-4; j_gene: TRBJ2-4; CDR3aa: CASSLRRINIQYF
v_gene: TRBV29-1; j_gene: TRBJ2-1; CDR3aa: CSVLLAGGPDEQFF
v_gene: TRBV20-1; j_gene: TRBJ2-1; CDR3aa: CSARSPSEGDEQFF
v_gene: TRBV12-3/TRBV12-4; j_gene: TRBJ1-6; CDR3aa: CASSLGQGNNSPLHF
v_gene: TRBV15; j_gene: TRBJ2-1; CDR3aa: CATSRGEGLTWIF
v_gene: TRBV20-1; j_gene: TRBJ2-3; CDR3aa: CSANPLAVITDTQYF
v_gene: TRBV29-1; j_gene: TRBJ2-1; CDR3aa: CSVALGSYNEQFF
v_gene: TRBV5-1; j_gene: TRBJ2-2; CDR3aa: CASSLGPAGELFF
v_gene: TRBV6-5; j_gene: TRBJ2-5; CDR3aa: CASSDSQETQYF
v_gene: TRBV7-2; j_gene: TRBJ2-3; CDR3aa: CASSFGLAGGPGDTQYF
v_gene: TRBV4-3; j_gene: TRBJ2-4; CDR3aa: CASSQGFGSPKNIQYF
v_gene: TRBV7-2; j_gene: TRBJ1-2; CDR3aa: CASSLGQGSSGGYTF
v_gene: TRBV7-2; j_gene: TRBJ2-1; CDR3aa: CASSWLIREQFF
v_gene: TRBV12-3/TRBV12-4; j_gene: TRBJ2-2; CDR3aa: CASSLRYNTGELFF
v_gene: TRBV25-1; j_gene: TRBJ2-1; CDR3aa: CASSEFSTSGRGEQFF
v_gene: TRBV7-3; j_gene: TRBJ2-3; CDR3aa: CASSLGEKRSTDTQYF
v_gene: TRBV29-1; j_gene: TRBJ2-7; CDR3aa: CSVVGNYEQYF
v_gene: TRBV4-2; j_gene: TRBJ2-7; CDR3aa: CASSHRDRAEQYF
v_gene: TRBV28; j_gene: TRBJ2-1; CDR3aa: CASISRRGWQFF
v_gene: TRBV24-1; j_gene: TRBJ1-2; CDR3aa: CATSESPGNGGYTF
v_gene: TRBV12-3/TRBV12-4; j_gene: TRBJ1-1; CDR3aa: CASSSGQGAEAFF
v_gene: TRBV10-1; j_gene: TRBJ1-2; CDR3aa: CASSGNFGYTF
v_gene: TRBV7-2; j_gene: TRBJ2-7; CDR3aa: CASSLMTSGTIYEQYF
v_gene: TRBV5-4; j_gene: TRBJ2-2; CDR3aa: CASSLEGGRTGELFF
v_gene: TRBV7-2; j_gene: TRBJ2-1; CDR3aa: CASSLAFHRQGSNEQFF
v_gene: TRBV28; j_gene: TRBJ2-3; CDR3aa: CASRGGGRGTDTQYF
v_gene: TRBV5-4; j_gene: TRBJ2-3; CDR3aa: CASSRTGVTDTQYF
v_gene: TRBV7-2; j_gene: TRBJ2-5; CDR3aa: CASSLQRGQETQYF
v_gene: TRBV12-5; j_gene: TRBJ1-1; CDR3aa: CASGIPPDSLNTEAFF
v_gene: TRBV4-3; j_gene: TRBJ1-4; CDR3aa: CASSQERGVGEKLFF
v_gene: TRBV6-1; j_gene: TRBJ2-7; CDR3aa: CASSVDPRTGGGEQYF
v_gene: TRBV6-2/TRBV6-3; j_gene: TRBJ1-1; CDR3aa: CASSHRRQGIPEAFF
v_gene: TRBV29-1; j_gene: TRBJ1-1; CDR3aa: CSVPQENTEAFF
v_gene: TRBV7-2; j_gene: TRBJ2-1; CDR3aa: CASRLIRDEQFF
v_gene: TRBV5-1; j_gene: TRBJ2-4; CDR3aa: CASSLGSFLRQGFRNIQYF
v_gene: TRBV10-3; j_gene: TRBJ2-1; CDR3aa: CAIGGASWNEQFF
v_gene: TRBV29-1; j_gene: TRBJ2-1; CDR3aa: CSVEGGTVTYNEQFF
v_gene: TRBV5-5; j_gene: TRBJ2-1; CDR3aa: CASSLPDRASGQFF
v_gene: TRBV7-2; j_gene: TRBJ2-7; CDR3aa: CASSYTGTGGYEQYF
v_gene: TRBV20-1; j_gene: TRBJ2-3; CDR3aa: CSARRGLAGSTDTQYF
v_gene: TRBV18; j_gene: TRBJ2-7; CDR3aa: CASSPSERNRSNF
v_gene: TRBV12-3/TRBV12-4; j_gene: TRBJ2-3; CDR3aa: CASTRQRGTDTQYF
v_gene: TRBV12-3/TRBV12-4; j_gene: TRBJ1-1; CDR3aa: CASSRDLWTEAFF
v_gene: TRBV12-5; j_gene: TRBJ2-3; CDR3aa: CASGSSPGASTDTQYF
v_gene: TRBV28; j_gene: TRBJ1-4; CDR3aa: CASRLPNEKLFF